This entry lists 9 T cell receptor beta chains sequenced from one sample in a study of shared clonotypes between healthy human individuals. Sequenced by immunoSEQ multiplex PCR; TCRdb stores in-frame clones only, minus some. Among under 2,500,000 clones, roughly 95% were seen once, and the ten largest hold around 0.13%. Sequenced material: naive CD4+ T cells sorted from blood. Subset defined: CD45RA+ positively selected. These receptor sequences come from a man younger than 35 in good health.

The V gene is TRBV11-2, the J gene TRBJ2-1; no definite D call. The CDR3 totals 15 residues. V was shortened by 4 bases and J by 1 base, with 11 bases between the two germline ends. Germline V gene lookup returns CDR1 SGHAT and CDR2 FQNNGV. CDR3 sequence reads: CASSSRIPSYNEQFF. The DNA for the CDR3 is TGTGCCAGCAGCTCACGAATACCATCCTACAATGAGCAGTTCTTC.

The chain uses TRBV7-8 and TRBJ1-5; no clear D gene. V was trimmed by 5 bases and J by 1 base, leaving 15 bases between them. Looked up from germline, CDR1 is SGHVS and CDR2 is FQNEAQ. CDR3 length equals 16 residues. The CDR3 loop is CASSGKALLSNQPQHF. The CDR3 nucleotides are TGTGCCAGCAGCGGTAAGGCATTACTAAGCAATCAGCCCCAGCATTTT. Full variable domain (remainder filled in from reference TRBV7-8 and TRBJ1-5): GAGVSQSPRYKVAKRGQDVALRCDPISGHVSLFWYQQALGQGPEFLTYFQNEAQLDKSGLPSDRFFAERPEGSVSTLKIQRTQQEDSAVYLCASSGKALLSNQPQHFGDGTRLSIL.

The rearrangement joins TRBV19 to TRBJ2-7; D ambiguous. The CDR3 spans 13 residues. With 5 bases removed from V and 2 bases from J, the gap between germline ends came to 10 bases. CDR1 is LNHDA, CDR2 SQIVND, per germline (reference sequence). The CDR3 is CASSPPTPYEQYF. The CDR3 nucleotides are TGTGCCAGTAGTCCGCCGACACCCTACGAGCAGTACTTC.

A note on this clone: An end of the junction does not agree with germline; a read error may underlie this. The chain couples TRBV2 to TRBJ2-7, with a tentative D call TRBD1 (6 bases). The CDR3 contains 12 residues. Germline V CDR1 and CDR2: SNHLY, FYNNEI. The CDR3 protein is CAGSQVVRGQYF. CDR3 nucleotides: TGTGCCGGCAGTCAGGTAGTCAGGGGGCAGTACTTC.

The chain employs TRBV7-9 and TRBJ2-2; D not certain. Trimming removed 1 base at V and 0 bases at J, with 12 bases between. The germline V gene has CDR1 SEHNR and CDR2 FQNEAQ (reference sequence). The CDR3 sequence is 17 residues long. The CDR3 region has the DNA TGTGCCAGCAGCTTAGATTGGGCCCCCCCGAACACCGGGGAGCTGTTTTTT. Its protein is CASSLDWAPPNTGELFF.

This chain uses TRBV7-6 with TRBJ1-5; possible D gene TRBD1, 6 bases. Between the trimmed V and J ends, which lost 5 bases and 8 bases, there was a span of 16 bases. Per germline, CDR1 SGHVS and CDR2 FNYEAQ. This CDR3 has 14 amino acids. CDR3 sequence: CASSISGTNEPQHF. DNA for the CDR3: TGTGCCAGCAGCATATCCGGGACAAATGAGCCCCAGCATTTT.

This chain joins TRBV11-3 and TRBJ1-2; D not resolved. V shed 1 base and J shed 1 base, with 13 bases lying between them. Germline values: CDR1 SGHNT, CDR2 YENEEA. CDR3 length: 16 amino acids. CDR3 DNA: TGTGCCAGCAGCTTAGCAATTGGAGGGATTAACTATGGCTACACCTTC. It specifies CASSLAIGGINYGYTF.

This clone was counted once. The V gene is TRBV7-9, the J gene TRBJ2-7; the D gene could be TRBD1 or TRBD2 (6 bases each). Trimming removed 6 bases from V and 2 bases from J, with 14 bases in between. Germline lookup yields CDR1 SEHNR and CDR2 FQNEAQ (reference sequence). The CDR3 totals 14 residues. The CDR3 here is CASRGGRGAYEQYF. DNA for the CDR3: TGTGCCAGCAGAGGGGGGCGTGGGGCCTACGAGCAGTACTTC.

The CDR3 here is CASGRDPRGKNTEAFF. CDR3 sequence (DNA): TGTGCCAGCGGGAGAGATCCCAGGGGGAAGAACACTGAAGCTTTCTTT. The chain links TRBV19 to TRBJ1-1; 7 nucleotides agree with TRBD1. CDR3 size: 16 residues. V lost 9 bases and J lost 1; bases outside the gene matches: 14. Per the germline V gene, CDR1 is LNHDA and CDR2 is SQIVND (reference sequence). The full variable domain, with the rest looked up from reference TRBV19 and TRBJ1-1, is DGGITQSPKYLFRKEGQNVTLSCEQNLNHDAMYWYRQDPGQGLRLIYYSQIVNDFQKGDIAEGYSVSREKKESFPLTVTSAQKNPTAFYLCASGRDPRGKNTEAFFGQGTRLTVV.